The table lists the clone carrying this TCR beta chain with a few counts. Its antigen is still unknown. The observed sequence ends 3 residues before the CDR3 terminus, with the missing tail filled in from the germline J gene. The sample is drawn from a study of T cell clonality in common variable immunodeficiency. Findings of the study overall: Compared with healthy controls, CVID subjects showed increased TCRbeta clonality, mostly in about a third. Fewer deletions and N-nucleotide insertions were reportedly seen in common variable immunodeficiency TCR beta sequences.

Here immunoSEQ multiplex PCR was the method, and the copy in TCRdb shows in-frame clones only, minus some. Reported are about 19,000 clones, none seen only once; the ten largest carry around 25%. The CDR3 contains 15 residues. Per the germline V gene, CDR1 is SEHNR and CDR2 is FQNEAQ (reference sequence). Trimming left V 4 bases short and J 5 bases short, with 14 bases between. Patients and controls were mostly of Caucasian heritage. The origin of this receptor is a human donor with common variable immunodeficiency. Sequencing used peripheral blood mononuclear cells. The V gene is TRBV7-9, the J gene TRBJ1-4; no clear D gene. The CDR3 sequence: CASSSGPMKNEKLFF. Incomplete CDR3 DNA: TGTGCCAGCAGCTCTGGGCCAATGAAGAATGAAAAA.